This TCR beta chain was sequenced in a study of T cells after yellow fever vaccination. Looking at the study overall: For low cell numbers, libraries were made with SMART-Seq v4 Ultra Low Input. Study-wide points: In post-booster samples, most primary-vaccination clones reappeared (approximately 95% CD4, approximately 91% CD8). It was a small share of clonotypes that appeared in both CD4 and CD8 compartments.

Germline V lookup: CDR1 DFQATT, CDR2 SNEGSKA (reference sequence). V was clipped by 0 bases and J by 2 bases; unmatched bases: 6. The CDR3 sequence is 16 residues long. TCRdb reprocessed the 5' RACE reads with MiXCR, giving one entry per CDR3 protein. The sample lists tens of thousands of distinct CDR3 sequences, 7.4% occurring once. This clonotype was detected many times. The antigen remains unidentified. The origin of this receptor is a man aged 18 to 29 who received the YFV17D yellow fever vaccine. J is TRBJ2-2 and V is TRBV20-1; 7 nucleotides line up with TRBD2. This specimen was CD8+ T cells sorted from PBMCs, taken around 14 days after the first yellow fever vaccination. The CDR3 DNA follows: TGCAGTGCTAGAGATGGGGAGCGGGGAAACACCGGGGAGCTGTTTTTT. Protein sequence: CSARDGERGNTGELFF.